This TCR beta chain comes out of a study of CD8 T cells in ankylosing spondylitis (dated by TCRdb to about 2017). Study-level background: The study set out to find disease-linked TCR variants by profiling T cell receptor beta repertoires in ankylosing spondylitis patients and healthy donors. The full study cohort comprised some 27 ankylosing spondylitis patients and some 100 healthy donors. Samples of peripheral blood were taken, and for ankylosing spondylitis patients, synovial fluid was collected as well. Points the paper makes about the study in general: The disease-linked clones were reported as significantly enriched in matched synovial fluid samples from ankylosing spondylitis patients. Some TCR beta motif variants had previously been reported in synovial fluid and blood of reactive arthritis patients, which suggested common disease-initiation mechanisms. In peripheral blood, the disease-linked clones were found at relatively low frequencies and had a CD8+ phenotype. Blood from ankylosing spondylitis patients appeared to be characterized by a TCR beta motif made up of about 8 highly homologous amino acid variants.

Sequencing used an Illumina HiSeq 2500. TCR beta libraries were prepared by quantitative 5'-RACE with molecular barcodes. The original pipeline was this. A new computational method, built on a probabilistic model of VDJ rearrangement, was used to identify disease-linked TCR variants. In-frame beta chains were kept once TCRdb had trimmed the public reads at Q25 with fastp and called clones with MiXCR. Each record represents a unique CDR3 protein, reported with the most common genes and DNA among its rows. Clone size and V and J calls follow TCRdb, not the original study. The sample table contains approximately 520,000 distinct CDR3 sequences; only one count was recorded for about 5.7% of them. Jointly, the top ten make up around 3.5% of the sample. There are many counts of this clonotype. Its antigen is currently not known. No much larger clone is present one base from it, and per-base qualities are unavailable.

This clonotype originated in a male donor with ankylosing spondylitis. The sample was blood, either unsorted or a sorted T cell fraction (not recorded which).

The CDR3 here reads CSAGTANEQFF. The nucleotide sequence reads TGCAGTGCAGGGACGGCCAATGAGCAGTTCTTC. The V and J segments used are TRBV20-1 and TRBJ2-1; the D gene assignment is perhaps TRBD1 or TRBD2, with each matching 5 bases. V was cut back by 6 bases and J by 6 bases, leaving a gap of 9 bases between them. From cysteine to phenylalanine, the CDR3 is 11 amino acids long. This entry keeps only the CDR3 DNA: 33 bases, framed from base 1. The germline V gene (reference sequence) supplies CDR1 DFQATT and CDR2 SNEGSKA.